Following are 21 T cell receptor beta chains from one sample sequenced in a study of post-analysis software for immune sequencing data. These receptors' antigens are unknown. Whole-study findings and limits: A handful of TRBV segments were significantly more frequent in patients than in controls. TRBV5-6, TRBV5-1 and TRBV20-1 were among these segments.

Each TCR beta cDNA library carried unique molecular identifiers. MiXCR was run by TCRdb on the PCR reads, yielding one entry per CDR3 protein. Seen here are fewer than 850,000 distinct CDR3 sequences, under 60% observed once, and the top ten hold approximately 4.4%. The specimen was blood. The receptors were sampled from a girl between 10 and 17 years old with multiple sclerosis.

The chain combines TRBV7-2 with TRBJ2-7; 9 bases match TRBD1. There are 14 residues in the CDR3. CDR1 is SGHTA and CDR2 is FQGNSA in the germline V gene. Germline trimming cut 5 bases from V and 3 bases from J; bases unmatched to any gene: 5. Written as DNA, the CDR3 is TGTGCCAGCAGCCCCGTGGACAGGGGCTACGAGCAGTACTTC. Translating gives CASSPVDRGYEQYF.

The V gene is TRBV18, the J gene TRBJ2-1; perhaps TRBD2 as D (5 bases). The CDR3 totals 14 residues. Between the trimmed V and J ends, which lost 3 bases and 3 bases, there was a span of 9 bases. Germline CDR1 reads KGHSH; CDR2 reads LQKENI. The CDR3 nucleotides are TGTGCCAGCTCACCGAGGGCGGACTACAATGAGCAGTTCTTC. Its protein product is CASSPRADYNEQFF.

In this sample, this clonotype turned up a few times. The V and J genes are TRBV10-2 and TRBJ2-3, with TRBD2 identical over 11 bases. V gave up 4 bases and J gave up 6 bases; unmatched junction bases: 6. This CDR3 is 15 amino acids long. Germline V gives CDR1 WSHSY, CDR2 SAAADI. The CDR3 loop is CASSVRLAGRDTQYF. The DNA for the CDR3 is TGCGCCAGCAGTGTAAGACTAGCGGGGCGGGATACGCAGTATTTT.

Notes on this clonotype: The junction differs from germline at one of its ends, possibly a read error. This chain connects TRBV5-6 to TRBJ1-2; possibly TRBD1 for D (6 bases). The CDR3 sequence is 17 residues long. Germline CDR1 reads SGHDT; CDR2 reads YYEEEE. The CDR3 sequence: CAGSLGGARLLPYGYTF. The CDR3 nucleotides read TGTGCCGGCAGCTTGGGGGGGGCTCGCCTTCTACCCTATGGCTACACCTTC.

This chain links TRBV7-6 with TRBJ2-7; tentative D call: TRBD1 (5 bases). The V end was cut by 1 base, the J end by 5 bases, with 18 bases between. This CDR3 spans 16 amino acids. CDR1 SGHVS and CDR2 FNYEAQ come from the germline V gene. The CDR3 nucleotides read TGTGCCAGCAGCTTAGTAGGGGATTTAAGCCGCCACGAGCAGTACTTC. Translating gives CASSLVGDLSRHEQYF.

In its sample, this clonotype was seen a few times. The chain is built from TRBV29-1 and TRBJ2-5; TRBD2 matches at 9 bases. With 6 bases clipped from V and 5 bases from J, the junction kept 7 bases outside the gene matches. This CDR3 has 13 amino acids. Germline values: CDR1 SQVTM, CDR2 ANQGSEA. As DNA, the CDR3 is TGCAGCGTGGGAAGCGGGAGGAGGGAGACCCAGTACTTC. Protein sequence: CSVGSGRRETQYF. Using reference TRBV29-1 and TRBJ2-5 for the parts outside the CDR3, the full variable domain is SAVISQKPSRDICQRGTSLTIQCQVDSQVTMMFWYRQQPGQSLTLIATANQGSEATYESGFVIDKFPISRPNLTFSTLTVSNMSPEDSSIYLCSVGSGRRETQYFGPGTRLLVL.

J is TRBJ2-1 and V is TRBV10-3, with 11 positions matching TRBD2. V lost 6 bases to trimming and J lost 8 bases; unmatched junction nucleotides: 9. This CDR3 has 15 residues. Germline CDR1 and CDR2: ENHRY and SYGVKD. The CDR3 is CAISPLAGGGDEQFF. CDR3 DNA: TGTGCCATCAGCCCTTTAGCGGGGGGGGGCGATGAGCAGTTCTTC.

This clonotype has only one observation. The gene calls are TRBV6-1 and TRBJ1-2; 7 nucleotides agree with TRBD1. CDR1 is MNHNS, CDR2 SASEGT, per germline. The junction had 24 bases not matched to a gene; V was cut back by 4 bases and J by 4 bases. The CDR3 is 20 residues long. The CDR3, as DNA: TGTGCCAGCAGTGGGGGGACAGCGCGACTAATCTTGGACAAACCCTATGGCTACACCTTC. Translated: CASSGGTARLILDKPYGYTF.

V and J are TRBV5-1 and TRBJ1-1; 8 bases fit TRBD1. Looked up from germline, CDR1 is SGHRS and CDR2 is YFSETQ. This CDR3 spans 17 amino acids. V lost 2 bases to trimming and J lost 3 bases; unmatched junction nucleotides: 12. The CDR3 protein is CASSFRTGRDLYTEAFF. CDR3 bases: TGCGCCAGCAGCTTTCGGACAGGGAGGGACCTATACACTGAAGCTTTCTTT.

The V call is TRBV20-1, the J call TRBJ2-4; 9 bases align to TRBD1. This CDR3 has 14 residues. V gave up 3 bases and J gave up 3 bases; unmatched junction bases: 3. From germline, CDR1 is DFQATT and CDR2 SNEGSKA (reference sequence). CDR3: CSARPGQGKNIQYF. CDR3 nucleotides: TGCAGTGCTAGGCCGGGACAGGGCAAAAACATTCAGTACTTC.

This clonotype came up a few times. The chain has TRBV6-2 or TRBV6-3 and TRBJ2-1; the match to TRBD2 covers 8 bases. V lost 2 bases, J lost 8 bases, and 11 bases stayed unmatched. Germline V CDR1 and CDR2: MNHEY, SVGEGT. The CDR3 contains 16 residues. The CDR3: CASSYSSGNRFDEQFF. The CDR3 DNA follows: TGTGCCAGCAGTTACAGTAGCGGGAATAGGTTCGATGAGCAGTTCTTC.

V gene TRBV4-2 combines with J gene TRBJ2-4; D not resolved. Matching the DNA end better, TRBJ2-7 makes the J call doubtful. Germline values: CDR1 LGHNA, CDR2 YNFKEQ. This CDR3 spans 14 amino acids. The CDR3 protein is CASSQDLNVYEQYF. The CDR3 DNA is TGTGCCAGCAGCCAAGATCTAAACGTCTACGAGCAGTACTTC.

As to this clonotype: An end of the junction differs from the germline gene, which may be a read error. V usage is TRBV7-9 and J usage is TRBJ2-3, with 7 bases aligning to TRBD2. Germline V CDR1 and CDR2: SEHNR, FQNEAQ (reference sequence). The CDR3 loop spans 15 amino acids. CDR3 amino acids: CASSLVRGSKDTQYF. CDR3 sequence (DNA): TGTGCCAGCAGCTTAGTTCGCGGGAGCAAAGATACGCAGTATTTT. The whole variable domain, remainder taken from reference TRBV7-9 and TRBJ2-3, is DTGVSQNPRHKITKRGQNVTFRCDPISEHNRLYWYRQTLGQGPEFLTYFQNEAQLEKSRLLSDRFSAERPKGSFSTLEIQRTEQGDSAMYLCASSLVRGSKDTQYFGPGTRLTVL.

The rearrangement links TRBV15 to TRBJ2-3; 8 positions agree with TRBD1. CDR3 length: 17 amino acids. Trimming removed 0 bases from V and 5 bases from J; junction bases left unmatched: 10. In germline, CDR1 is LNHNV, CDR2 YYDKDF (reference sequence). The CDR3, as DNA: TGTGCCACCAGCAGAGATCCTTGGCAGGGGGCGGGAGATACGCAGTATTTT. Its protein is CATSRDPWQGAGDTQYF.

This clonotype was detected only a few times. A junction end diverges from the germline sequence, so it may reflect a read error. This rearrangement joins TRBV7-7 to TRBJ2-5; no clear D gene. Germline-derived CDR1 and CDR2 are SSHAT and FNYEAQ (reference sequence). This CDR3 contains 15 residues. The CDR3 sequence is CASSLSAGPGETQYF. CDR3 in DNA: TGTGCTAGCAGCTTATCGGCAGGCCCTGGAGAGACCCAGTACTTC.

This chain joins TRBV7-2 and TRBJ1-5; 9 positions agree with TRBD1. With 1 base clipped from V and 7 bases from J, the junction kept 5 bases outside the gene matches. Germline V CDR1 and CDR2: SGHTA, FQGNSA. This CDR3 contains 15 residues. The DNA of the CDR3 is TGTGCCAGCAGCTTAGGGACAGGGGCCCAACAGCCCCAGCATTTT. Encoded protein: CASSLGTGAQQPQHF.

The gene calls are TRBV7-2 and TRBJ2-2; 8 nucleotides match TRBD2. After removal of 0 bases from V and 4 bases from J, the junction contained 4 bases not matched to a gene. The CDR3 consists of 16 residues. The germline V gene has CDR1 SGHTA and CDR2 FQGNSA. CDR3: CASSLALAGGTGELFF. The DNA of the CDR3 is TGTGCCAGCAGCTTAGCTCTTGCGGGAGGCACCGGGGAGCTGTTTTTT.

This chain joins TRBV19 and TRBJ2-1, with 10 bases lining up with TRBD1. V shed 10 bases and J 9 bases; nucleotides not matched to a gene: 9. The CDR3 has 13 amino acids. Germline V lookup: CDR1 LNHDA, CDR2 SQIVND (reference sequence). Here the CDR3 reads CATKRQGASEQFF. CDR3 DNA sequence: TGTGCCACCAAAAGACAGGGGGCTAGTGAGCAGTTCTTC. Drawing the rest from reference TRBV19 and TRBJ2-1, the complete variable domain is DGGITQSPKYLFRKEGQNVTLSCEQNLNHDAMYWYRQDPGQGLRLIYYSQIVNDFQKGDIAEGYSVSREKKESFPLTVTSAQKNPTAFYLCATKRQGASEQFFGPGTRLTVL.

This clonotype has more than one count but fewer than ten. This chain links TRBV15 with TRBJ2-7, with unresolved D. The V and J ends lost 2 bases and 0 bases respectively, with 8 bases between them. The CDR3 consists of 14 residues. CDR1 and CDR2 (germline): LNHNV, YYDKDF (reference sequence). The CDR3 DNA follows: TGTGCCACCAGCAGACCGGGCAACTCCTACGAGCAGTACTTC. Amino acid sequence: CATSRPGNSYEQYF.

This clonotype was found a few times. The CDR3 nucleotides read TGTGCCAGCAATACCCCAATGCCGGGACAGCTGAACTATGGCTACACCTTC. Its protein product is CASNTPMPGQLNYGYTF. The V and J genes are TRBV7-2 and TRBJ1-2; 7 nucleotides align to TRBD1. The CDR3 has 17 amino acids. Germline V gene lookup returns CDR1 SGHTA and CDR2 FQGNSA. V lost 7 bases and J lost 2; bases outside the gene matches: 16. The complete variable domain, with remaining parts taken from reference TRBV7-2 and TRBJ1-2, reads GAGVSQSPSNKVTEKGKDVELRCDPISGHTALYWYRQSLGQGLEFLIYFQGNSAPDKSGLPSDRFSAERTGGSVSTLTIQRTQQEDSAVYLCASNTPMPGQLNYGYTFGSGTRLTVV.

There are a few counts of this clonotype. The rearrangement uses TRBV6-8 and TRBJ2-1; 9 nucleotides line up with TRBD2. The CDR3 covers 20 residues. From germline, CDR1 is MNHGY and CDR2 SAAAGT. The V gene end was trimmed by 7 bases and the J gene end by 2 bases; junction bases not matched to a gene: 21. The CDR3 DNA sequence: TGTGCCAGCACCCGGGGCAGCGGGAGGCGCCCATCGAGTCCCTACAATGAGCAGTTCTTC. Translation gives CASTRGSGRRPSSPYNEQFF.